This T cell receptor beta chain appears in the sequencing data of a study of regulatory T cells in long-lasting Graves disease. Study-wide findings and caveats: Persistent disease was characterized by preferential usage of TRBV28, TRBJ1-2 and TRBJ2-5.

This CDR3 has 14 residues. Losses at the gene ends were 3 bases for V and 3 bases for J; bases not matched to a gene: 3. Worth noting for this clonotype: Its antigen is as yet unknown.

Time point in this sample: newly diagnosed GD, antithyroid drugs for less than 3 months. RNA isolated from PBMCs was used to make the TCR library. Building the TCR beta libraries relied on iRepertoire HTBI primers, and CDR3 regions underwent Arm-PCR. Each CDR3 protein is one row after TCRdb ran MiXCR on the multiplex PCR reads. The sample includes hundreds of thousands of distinct CDR3 sequences, roughly 15% seen only once; the top ten take about 20%. The chain links TRBV12-3 or TRBV12-4 to TRBJ1-1; 8 bases match TRBD1. The receptor comes from a female donor with Graves disease. Sequences were derived from peripheral blood mononuclear cells (PBMCs), sampled at new diagnosis, from a patient treated with antithyroid drugs. CDR3 sequence: CASSFRGQDTEAFF. The CDR3 DNA reads as TGTGCCAGCAGTTTCAGGGGGCAGGACACTGAAGCTTTCTTT.